This note documents a single T cell receptor beta chain sequence. This record belongs to a study of T cell changes during pregnancy in multiple sclerosis. The V end was cut by 3 bases, the J end by 5 bases, with 10 bases between. This CDR3 comprises 14 residues. CDR1 is SGHVS, CDR2 FQNEAQ, per germline. The assay was immunoSEQ multiplex PCR, and TCRdb's table has in-frame clones only and misses some. In the table there are about 40,000 clones, around nine tenths of which are singletons. Source: CD8+ T cells from peripheral blood mononuclear cells, taken before pregnancy. The chain couples TRBV7-8 to TRBJ2-2; maybe TRBD2 (6 bases). The TCR sequence derives from a female donor with multiple sclerosis, enrolled in a pregnancy study. In nucleotides, the CDR3 is TGTGCCAGCAGCTTCCCCGGGACTACCGGGGAGCTGTTTTTT. Protein sequence: CASSFPGTTGELFF.